Listed below are T cell receptor beta chains from one sample, sequenced in a study of CD4 T cells in relation to SARS-CoV-2 and coronaviruses. Antigens for these TCRs are unknown. Here immunoSEQ multiplex PCR was the method, and the copy in TCRdb shows in-frame clones only, minus some. The data contain roughly 20,000 clones, 76% of them singletons. Sequenced: CD4+ T cells from PBMCs, cultured in vitro. These receptors all come from a human donor in good health. CDR3s include the opening cysteine and the closing phenylalanine or tryptophan. Each record gives: V gene, J gene, D gene, clone size, CDR3 protein, CDR3 DNA. A D gene is named only where the DNA matches it firmly. Clone size is stated in some rows and not others, as once, few, many or a class when expanded.

V gene: TRBV9; J gene: TRBJ1-3; D gene: TRBD1; clone size: .; CDR3 protein: CASSVGQGENTIYF; CDR3 DNA: TGTGCCAGCAGCGTAGGCCAGGGGGAAAACACCATATATTTT
V gene: TRBV20-1; J gene: TRBJ2-3; D gene: .; clone size: once; CDR3 protein: CSASGGADTQYF; CDR3 DNA: TGCAGTGCTAGTGGGGGCGCAGATACGCAGTATTTT
V gene: TRBV7-9; J gene: TRBJ1-2; D gene: .; clone size: few; CDR3 protein: CASSLGGTTGGYTF; CDR3 DNA: TGTGCCAGCAGCTTAGGTGGGACCACGGGCGGCTACACCTTC
V gene: TRBV30; J gene: TRBJ2-4; D gene: .; clone size: .; CDR3 protein: CAWSVDLNIQYF; CDR3 DNA: TGTGCCTGGAGTGTAGACCTAAACATTCAGTACTTC
V gene: TRBV3-1/TRBV3-2; J gene: TRBJ2-1; D gene: TRBD2; clone size: .; CDR3 protein: CASSHSGTSGRKGEQFF; CDR3 DNA: TGTGCCAGCAGCCACTCGGGGACTAGCGGGAGGAAGGGTGAGCAGTTCTTC
V gene: TRBV6-1; J gene: TRBJ1-6; D gene: .; clone size: once; CDR3 protein: CASSERSLGTPLHF; CDR3 DNA: TGTGCCAGCAGTGAAAGGTCCTTAGGGACACCGCTCCACTTT
V gene: TRBV6-5; J gene: TRBJ2-6; D gene: TRBD1; clone size: .; CDR3 protein: CASRRTGGGANVLTF; CDR3 DNA: TGTGCCAGCAGGAGGACAGGGGGAGGGGCCAACGTCCTGACTTTC
V gene: TRBV12-5; J gene: TRBJ2-7; D gene: .; clone size: .; CDR3 protein: CASGPRTATFYEQYF; CDR3 DNA: TGTGCTAGTGGTCCCCGGACGGCCACCTTCTACGAGCAGTACTTC
V gene: TRBV28; J gene: TRBJ2-3; D gene: .; clone size: .; CDR3 protein: CASTPRGFVVDTQYF; CDR3 DNA: TGTGCCAGCACTCCTCGGGGATTCGTGGTCGATACGCAGTATTTT
V gene: TRBV29-1; J gene: TRBJ2-2; D gene: .; clone size: few; CDR3 protein: CSVGGRTGELFF; CDR3 DNA: TGCAGCGTTGGAGGACGCACCGGGGAGCTGTTTTTT
V gene: TRBV6-1; J gene: TRBJ1-2; D gene: .; clone size: .; CDR3 protein: CASSEGLTANYGYTF; CDR3 DNA: TGTGCCAGCAGTGAAGGGCTTACAGCGAACTATGGCTACACCTTC
V gene: TRBV24-1; J gene: TRBJ2-1; D gene: TRBD1; clone size: .; CDR3 protein: CATSRTGLGEQFF; CDR3 DNA: TGTGCCACCAGTAGGACAGGCCTGGGTGAGCAGTTCTTC
V gene: TRBV11-2; J gene: TRBJ2-7; D gene: TRBD2; clone size: few; CDR3 protein: CASSPGGGLAYEQYF; CDR3 DNA: TGTGCCAGCAGCCCCGGGGGGGGCTTGGCCTACGAGCAGTACTTC
V gene: TRBV7-2; J gene: TRBJ1-5; D gene: .; clone size: once; CDR3 protein: CASSLGQVGLNQPQHF; CDR3 DNA: TGTGCCAGCAGCTTAGGACAGGTTGGGCTCAATCAGCCCCAGCATTTT
V gene: TRBV2; J gene: TRBJ2-2; D gene: .; clone size: once; CDR3 protein: CASSELWGETGELFF; CDR3 DNA: TGTGCCAGCAGTGAATTGTGGGGGGAAACCGGGGAGCTGTTTTTT
V gene: TRBV10-3; J gene: TRBJ1-2; D gene: .; clone size: .; CDR3 protein: CAISESTGPANYGYTF; CDR3 DNA: TGTGCCATCAGTGAGTCGACTGGGCCAGCAAACTATGGCTACACCTTC
V gene: TRBV2; J gene: TRBJ2-7; D gene: .; clone size: .; CDR3 protein: CASSGEPYEQYF; CDR3 DNA: TGTGCCAGCAGTGGTGAGCCCTACGAGCAGTACTTC
V gene: TRBV4-1; J gene: TRBJ2-1; D gene: .; clone size: .; CDR3 protein: CASSQGLRNGEQFF; CDR3 DNA: TGCGCCAGCAGCCAAGGACTTAGGAATGGTGAGCAGTTCTTC
V gene: TRBV7-8; J gene: TRBJ1-4; D gene: TRBD1; clone size: .; CDR3 protein: CASSLFPTGQGNEKLFF; CDR3 DNA: TGTGCCAGCAGCTTATTCCCCACGGGACAGGGTAATGAAAAACTGTTTTTT
V gene: TRBV19; J gene: TRBJ2-2; D gene: .; clone size: once; CDR3 protein: CASSIGLGANTGELFF; CDR3 DNA: TGTGCCAGTAGTATAGGACTGGGGGCAAACACCGGGGAGCTGTTTTTT
V gene: TRBV6-5; J gene: TRBJ2-2; D gene: .; clone size: .; CDR3 protein: CASSPRRAGTGELFF; CDR3 DNA: TGTGCCAGCAGTCCCCGTAGGGCGGGCACCGGGGAGCTGTTTTTT
V gene: TRBV5-1; J gene: TRBJ2-1; D gene: .; clone size: few; CDR3 protein: CASSLEGRHYNEQFF; CDR3 DNA: TGCGCCAGCAGCTTGGAGGGGAGACACTACAATGAGCAGTTCTTC
V gene: TRBV6-1; J gene: TRBJ1-5; D gene: .; clone size: few; CDR3 protein: CASSEQSAFGQPQHF; CDR3 DNA: TGTGCCAGCAGTGAACAAAGTGCCTTCGGACAGCCCCAGCATTTT
V gene: TRBV18; J gene: TRBJ2-5; D gene: .; clone size: .; CDR3 protein: CASSPRDSEGETQYF; CDR3 DNA: TGTGCCAGCTCACCACGAGATAGCGAAGGAGAGACCCAGTACTTC
V gene: TRBV7-3; J gene: TRBJ2-2; D gene: .; clone size: few; CDR3 protein: CASSLQGTNTGELFF; CDR3 DNA: TGTGCCAGCAGCTTACAGGGGACTAACACCGGGGAGCTGTTTTTT
V gene: TRBV7-2; J gene: TRBJ2-3; D gene: TRBD2; clone size: .; CDR3 protein: CASSLAGGRDTQYF; CDR3 DNA: TGTGCCAGCAGCTTGGCGGGAGGGAGAGATACGCAGTATTTT
V gene: TRBV30; J gene: TRBJ2-7; D gene: TRBD1; clone size: .; CDR3 protein: CAWSVWGQGASYEQYF; CDR3 DNA: TGTGCCTGGAGTGTATGGGGACAGGGAGCGTCCTACGAGCAGTACTTC
V gene: TRBV2; J gene: TRBJ2-4; D gene: .; clone size: .; CDR3 protein: CASSEPGNRAKNIQYF; CDR3 DNA: TGTGCCAGCAGTGAACCTGGGAATAGAGCCAAAAACATTCAGTACTTC
V gene: TRBV3-1/TRBV3-2; J gene: TRBJ2-1; D gene: .; clone size: .; CDR3 protein: CASRHGTRTNEQFF; CDR3 DNA: TGTGCCAGCAGACACGGGACTCGAACCAATGAGCAGTTCTTC
V gene: TRBV7-6; J gene: TRBJ2-1; D gene: TRBD1; clone size: .; CDR3 protein: CASSLTGQGFWNEQFF; CDR3 DNA: TGTGCCAGCAGCTTAACTGGACAGGGTTTTTGGAATGAGCAGTTCTTC
V gene: TRBV5-1; J gene: TRBJ2-1; D gene: .; clone size: once; CDR3 protein: CASSLGQASNNEQFF; CDR3 DNA: TGCGCCAGCAGCTTGGGACAGGCTAGTAACAATGAGCAGTTCTTC
V gene: TRBV30; J gene: TRBJ1-6; D gene: .; clone size: few; CDR3 protein: CAWWGGGGSPLHF; CDR3 DNA: TGTGCCTGGTGGGGGGGTGGAGGGTCACCCCTCCACTTT
V gene: TRBV6-5; J gene: TRBJ2-2; D gene: .; clone size: .; CDR3 protein: CATGLFSSGTGELFF; CDR3 DNA: TGTGCCACCGGACTCTTTAGTAGTGGCACCGGGGAGCTGTTTTTT
V gene: TRBV19; J gene: TRBJ1-6; D gene: .; clone size: .; CDR3 protein: CASSWTGDNSPLHF; CDR3 DNA: TGTGCCAGCTCTTGGACCGGGGACAATTCACCCCTCCACTTT
V gene: TRBV10-3; J gene: TRBJ1-1; D gene: .; clone size: .; CDR3 protein: CAISGQTMNTEAFF; CDR3 DNA: TGTGCCATCAGTGGACAGACAATGAACACTGAAGCTTTCTTT
V gene: TRBV5-1; J gene: TRBJ1-6; D gene: TRBD1; clone size: once; CDR3 protein: CASSLIGQVNSPLHF; CDR3 DNA: TGCGCCAGCAGCTTGATTGGACAGGTTAATTCACCCCTCCACTTT
V gene: TRBV6-2/TRBV6-3; J gene: TRBJ2-7; D gene: .; clone size: .; CDR3 protein: CASSPTRTRPYEQYF; CDR3 DNA: TGTGCCAGCAGCCCTACTAGAACCCGACCCTACGAGCAGTACTTC
V gene: TRBV7-3; J gene: TRBJ2-2; D gene: .; clone size: .; CDR3 protein: CASSYNKNTGELFF; CDR3 DNA: TGTGCCAGCAGCTATAACAAGAACACCGGGGAGCTGTTTTTT
V gene: TRBV3-1/TRBV3-2; J gene: TRBJ2-2; D gene: TRBD1; clone size: .; CDR3 protein: CASRRDRERSGELFF; CDR3 DNA: TGTGCCAGCAGGCGCGACAGGGAAAGGTCCGGGGAGCTGTTTTTT
V gene: TRBV19; J gene: TRBJ2-3; D gene: TRBD1; clone size: .; CDR3 protein: CASSIGFLTGVRTDTQYF; CDR3 DNA: TGTGCCAGTAGTATAGGCTTTCTGACAGGGGTCCGCACAGATACGCAGTATTTT